What follows are 20 T cell receptor beta chains derived from one specimen sequenced in a study of identifying expanded T cells in peripheral blood. TCRdb keeps only in-frame clones here, not all; method: immunoSEQ multiplex PCR. This sample carries some 100,000 clones, around nine tenths of them seen once, and the ten largest clones take 15% to 20%. What was sequenced was blood. The source is a person between 18 and 75 years old in good health.

The chain combines TRBV5-6 with TRBJ1-4; perhaps TRBD1 as D (5 bases). From germline, CDR1 is SGHDT and CDR2 YYEEEE. V lost 5 bases to trimming and J lost 4 bases, with 27 bases between them. The CDR3 covers 19 residues. CDR3 region: CASSLGRQFASGLNEKLFF. The CDR3 DNA reads TGTGCCAGCAGTCTGGGGCGGCAGTTTGCTTCGGGGCTTAATGAAAAACTGTTTTTT.

The V gene is TRBV6-1, the J gene TRBJ2-1, with TRBD2 matching 8 bases. The CDR3 is made up of 17 amino acids. The V gene's germline CDR1 is MNHNS and CDR2 SASEGT. V gave up 3 bases and J gave up 5 bases; unmatched junction bases: 12. CDR3 loop: CASSDPLGAGANNEQFF. DNA of the CDR3: TGTGCCAGCAGTGACCCTCTTGGAGCGGGGGCGAACAATGAGCAGTTCTTC.

The chain recombines TRBV7-2 with TRBJ1-6, with D maybe TRBD1 (5 bases). Trimming took off 7 bases at V and 10 bases at J, with 11 bases between the two ends. Germline V gene lookup returns CDR1 SGHTA and CDR2 FQGNSA. This CDR3 comprises 12 residues. CDR3 residues: CASNGAGSPLHF. Here the CDR3 DNA reads TGTGCCAGCAACGGGGCGGGGTCACCCCTCCACTTT.

This chain connects TRBV5-1 to TRBJ1-1; TRBD1 aligns across 8 bases. Looked up from germline, CDR1 is SGHRS and CDR2 is YFSETQ. Trimming took 4 bases from V and 0 from J; bases not matched to a gene: 5. The CDR3 is 15 amino acids. CDR3 residues: CASSGATGVNTEAFF. The CDR3 DNA reads TGCGCCAGCAGCGGGGCGACAGGGGTGAACACTGAAGCTTTCTTT.

V and J are TRBV10-3 and TRBJ1-3; D unresolved. The CDR3 spans 16 residues. Between the trimmed V and J ends, which lost 2 bases and 0 bases, there was a span of 11 bases. CDR1 ENHRY and CDR2 SYGVKD come from the germline V gene. CDR3 nucleotides: TGTGCCATCAGTGAGGTAGGGCAGCGCTCTGGAAACACCATATATTTT. Its translation is CAISEVGQRSGNTIYF.

J is TRBJ1-2 and V is TRBV15; 10 bases are a match to TRBD1. The CDR3 covers 18 residues. The junction had 11 bases not matched to a gene; V was cut back by 2 bases and J by 2 bases. CDR1 and CDR2 (germline): LNHNV, YYDKDF (reference sequence). In DNA, the CDR3 is TGTGCCACCAGCAGACAGGGACAGGGGATCCCCATCAACTATGGCTACACCTTC. It encodes CATSRQGQGIPINYGYTF.

The DNA for the CDR3 is TGTGCCAGCAGCCACAGGGGCAAGGGACAAGAGACCCAGTACTTC. Translation: CASSHRGKGQETQYF. The genes are TRBV14 and TRBJ2-5; D may be TRBD1 (6 bases). Trimming left V 3 bases short and J 2 bases short, with 13 bases between. The CDR3 loop spans 15 amino acids. Germline lookup yields CDR1 SGHDN and CDR2 FVKESK. The entire variable domain, with the rest obtained from reference TRBV14 and TRBJ2-5, is as follows: EAGVTQFPSHSVIEKGQTVTLRCDPISGHDNLYWYRRVMGKEIKFLLHFVKESKQDESGMPNNRFLAERTGGTYSTLKVQPAELEDSGVYFCASSHRGKGQETQYFGPGTRLLVL.

The CDR3 region is CASSSGQGGGLPFF. The CDR3 DNA sequence: TGTGCCAGCAGCTCCGGACAGGGGGGCGGGTTGCCGTTTTTT. The chain is built from TRBV11-3 and TRBJ2-2; 10 bases line up with TRBD1. Trimming cost V 4 bases and J 16 bases; bases outside gene matches: 12. The CDR3 consists of 14 residues. Germline V gives CDR1 SGHNT, CDR2 YENEEA. The full variable domain, completed using reference TRBV11-3 and TRBJ2-2, is EAGVVQSPRYKIIEKKQPVAFWCNPISGHNTLYWYLQNLGQGPELLIRYENEEAVDDSQLPKDRFSAERLKGVDSTLKIQPAELGDSAVYLCASSSGQGGGLPFFGEGSRLTVL.

J is TRBJ1-1 and V is TRBV6-4; no definite D call. V was clipped by 8 bases and J by 0 bases, with 13 bases between them. The CDR3 consists of 14 residues. Germline-derived CDR1 and CDR2 are MRHNA and SNTAGT. CDR3 protein: CASPGKGMNTEAFF. The CDR3 DNA reads TGTGCCAGCCCCGGTAAAGGGATGAACACTGAAGCTTTCTTT.

The chain links TRBV5-6 to TRBJ2-2; D is uncertain. This CDR3 comprises 13 residues. The V end lost 4 bases, the J end lost 6 bases, and 10 bases lay between the germline ends. Germline V gene data show CDR1 as SGHDT and CDR2 as YYEEEE. CDR3 in amino acids: CASSLGSAGELFF. CDR3 sequence (DNA): TGTGCCAGCAGCCTTGGTTCGGCCGGGGAGCTGTTTTTT.

V is TRBV7-9 and J is TRBJ2-7; the D gene is possibly TRBD1 (6 bases). Per germline, CDR1 SEHNR and CDR2 FQNEAQ (reference sequence). The CDR3 totals 13 residues. V was pared by 3 bases and J by 0 bases, with 6 bases between. The CDR3 DNA sequence: TGTGCCAGCAGCTTGGACAGCTCCTACGAGCAGTACTTC. It codes for CASSLDSSYEQYF.

The chain is built from TRBV19 and TRBJ1-1; D perhaps matches TRBD1 (6 bases). The CDR3 is made up of 15 amino acids. Deletions cut 6 bases from V and 0 bases from J, with 14 bases between. CDR1 is LNHDA and CDR2 is SQIVND in the germline V gene (reference sequence). The CDR3 DNA follows: TGTGCCAGTAGCAATTCCGGACAGATGAACACTGAAGCTTTCTTT. Translating it yields CASSNSGQMNTEAFF.

The V gene is TRBV5-6, the J gene TRBJ2-7; 11 bases fit TRBD2. This CDR3 region has 14 residues. V dropped 1 base and J dropped 6; count of bases not matched to a gene: 3. Germline V lookup: CDR1 SGHDT, CDR2 YYEEEE. Here the CDR3 DNA reads TGTGCCAGCAGCTTGCATAGCGGGGGGGCCGAGCAGTACTTC. Its translation is CASSLHSGGAEQYF.

V is TRBV27 and J is TRBJ1-2; D may be TRBD1 (6 bases). This CDR3 region has 15 residues. Germline CDR1 is MNHEY and CDR2 is SMNVEV (reference sequence). Trimming pared 5 bases from V and 4 bases from J, leaving 17 bases between. In nucleotides, the CDR3 is TGTGCCAGCAGTCCTTTCGGGGGGCCGGGCTATGGCTACACCTTC. It codes for CASSPFGGPGYGYTF.

This chain links TRBV7-2 with TRBJ2-5, with D unclear. Germline values: CDR1 SGHTA, CDR2 FQGNSA. Trimming took 5 bases from V and 4 from J, leaving 11 bases between them. The CDR3 has 13 residues. This CDR3 reads CASSPKTRETQYF. CDR3 nucleotide sequence: TGTGCCAGCAGCCCAAAAACCCGAGAGACCCAGTACTTC.

V gene TRBV29-1 combines with J gene TRBJ2-3; the match to TRBD2 covers 7 bases. V was clipped by 2 bases and J by 0 bases; unmatched bases: 17. This CDR3 spans 19 amino acids. Germline values: CDR1 SQVTM, CDR2 ANQGSEA. CDR3 DNA: TGCAGCGTTGAATCCGCGGGCGTACGGTGGGGGGGGAGCACAGATACGCAGTATTTT. It specifies CSVESAGVRWGGSTDTQYF.

The gene calls are TRBV27 and TRBJ2-7; 9 bases match TRBD1. The V segment lost 10 bases and the J segment 5 bases; nucleotides outside the gene matches: 12. Germline CDR1 and CDR2: MNHEY and SMNVEV (reference sequence). The CDR3 consists of 14 residues. CDR3 sequence (DNA): TGTGCCATCAGGAGGACAGGGGAGTCCCACGAGCAGTACTTC. Translated: CAIRRTGESHEQYF.

The J gene is TRBJ1-5, the V gene TRBV7-6; 12 nucleotides agree with TRBD1. This CDR3 is built from 18 residues. After removal of 5 bases from V and 11 bases from J, the junction contained 19 bases not matched to a gene. Germline V gene sequence: CDR1 SGHVS, CDR2 FNYEAQ. The CDR3 here is CASSPHPGQGASRITQHF. The CDR3 DNA sequence: TGTGCCAGCAGCCCACACCCGGGACAGGGGGCCAGCAGGATAACCCAGCATTTT.

The rearrangement uses TRBV18 and TRBJ2-5; TRBD1 matches at 7 bases. The CDR3 runs 15 residues. CDR1 and CDR2 from the germline V gene are KGHSH and LQKENI. The ends lost 4 bases at V and 5 bases at J; junction bases unmatched: 10. The CDR3 DNA reads TGTGCCAGCTCACGCGAGACAGGGCTCGGGGAGACCCAGTACTTC. Protein sequence: CASSRETGLGETQYF. The variable domain in full, with the rest retrieved from reference TRBV18 and TRBJ2-5, is NAGVMQNPRHLVRRRGQEARLRCSPMKGHSHVYWYRQLPEEGLKFMVYLQKENIIDESGMPKERFSAEFPKEGPSILRIQQVVRGDSAAYFCASSRETGLGETQYFGPGTRLLVL.

CDR3 region: CASSLGQGGGYGYTF. CDR3 nucleotide sequence: TGTGCCAGCAGCCTCGGACAGGGCGGTGGCTATGGCTACACCTTC. V gene TRBV7-9 combines with J gene TRBJ1-2, with 8 positions matching TRBD1. Germline V lookup: CDR1 SEHNR, CDR2 FQNEAQ (reference sequence). The length of the CDR3 is 15 residues. V gave up 5 bases and J gave up 4 bases; unmatched junction bases: 9.